The source of this T cell receptor beta chain is a study of metastatic and nonmetastatic thyroid tumors. With MiXCR, TCRdb reprocessed the PCR reads. The sample lists over 50,000 clones, 25% to 30% occurring once. All patients were untreated before thyroid surgery. CDR1 and CDR2 (germline): DFQATT, SNEGSKA (reference sequence). CDR3 length: 13 residues. V was clipped by 4 bases and J by 2 bases, with 12 bases between them. The source of this sequence is a female donor with papillary thyroid cancer or a benign thyroid nodule (not recorded which). Some clones in this sample may be carry-over from other donors' samples. The J gene is TRBJ2-7, the V gene TRBV20-1; the D gene is possibly TRBD1 (6 bases). Sequenced material: blood. The CDR3 sequence is CSANYRVPYEQYF. CDR3 nucleotide sequence: TGCAGTGCTAACTACAGGGTCCCCTACGAGCAGTACTTC.